This T cell receptor beta chain was obtained from a study of blood T cell repertoires in COVID-19. Overall study: T cells, B-cell-depleted T cells, or PBMCs provided the cDNA or gDNA that served as material.

The CDR3 extends over 14 amino acids. With 0 bases removed from V and 1 base from J, the gap between germline ends came to 7 bases. CDR1 is SGHRS, CDR2 YFSETQ, per germline. Clones were read by immunoSEQ multiplex PCR, and TCRdb kept only the in-frame ones, dropping some. The sample carries some 190,000 clones, roughly 80% recorded once. The chain carries TRBV5-1 and TRBJ1-2; the D is unclear. This clonotype was obtained from a woman aged 55-70 years with COVID-19, enrolled during active disease. What was sequenced was peripheral blood. The CDR3, as DNA: TGCGCCAGCAGCTTGGCCGGGGATAACTATGGCTACACCTTC. Translating it yields CASSLAGDNYGYTF. Drawing the rest from reference TRBV5-1 and TRBJ1-2, the complete variable domain is KAGVTQTPRYLIKTRGQQVTLSCSPISGHRSVSWYQQTPGQGLQFLFEYFSETQRNKGNFPGRFSGRQFSNSRSEMNVSTLELGDSALYLCASSLAGDNYGYTFGSGTRLTVV.